The following is a T cell receptor (beta chain) sequence with its context. The CDR3 is made up of 14 amino acids. CDR1 and CDR2 from the germline V gene are SGHRS and YFSETQ. Trimming took off 0 bases at V and 3 bases at J, with 6 bases between the two ends. This sample stems from a study of blood T cell repertoires in COVID-19. Study-level background: PBMCs, B-cell-depleted T cells, or T cells were the source of the cDNA or gDNA that made up the material.

In the original processing: Reference gene primer amplification yielded estimated nucleated cell counts. This table comes from immunoSEQ multiplex PCR, and its TCRdb copy is limited to in-frame clones, with some not included. The V and J calls and clone size come from that table; D and trimming were worked out from the DNA. The sample has 230,000 or so clones, roughly 84% seen once. The V and J genes are TRBV5-1 and TRBJ2-2; D not certain. The sequenced sample was peripheral blood. This sequence originates from a man aged 25 to 40 with active or convalescent COVID-19. The CDR3 DNA follows: TGCGCCAGCAGCTTGGACGGTGACACCGGGGAGCTGTTTTTT. It codes for CASSLDGDTGELFF.